These 22 T cell receptor beta chains originate from one sample sequenced in a study of T cells in Graves' hyperthyroidism and ophthalmopathy. Using RNA transcripts as the source, TCR beta CDR3 regions were amplified. Carried out on the TCR CDR3, a first-round RT-PCR used the HTBI primer set. TCRdb itself ran the multiplex PCR reads through MiXCR, one entry per CDR3 protein. The sample lists some 720,000 distinct CDR3 sequences, roughly 15% seen once, with roughly 8% in the top ten. The specimen sequenced was blood. These receptor sequences come from a man aged 18 to 30 with Graves' hyperthyroidism.

This clonotype has ten or more counts. This chain uses TRBV20-1 with TRBJ2-7; TRBD2 might be the D (6 bases). Germline assignment: CDR1 DFQATT and CDR2 SNEGSKA (reference sequence). The CDR3 runs to 14 residues. With 5 bases removed from V and 7 bases from J, the gap between germline ends came to 21 bases. This CDR3 reads CSAPNRRGGVEQYF. Written as DNA, the CDR3 is TGCAGTGCTCCCAATCGGAGGGGAGGTGTGGAGCAGTACTTC.

The CDR3 reads CASSLSDYGSQETQYF. CDR3 in DNA: TGTGCCAGCAGCTTATCGGATTACGGGAGTCAAGAGACCCAGTACTTC. The chain uses TRBV7-9 and TRBJ2-5; possibly TRBD2 for D (6 bases). CDR1 and CDR2 (germline): SEHNR, FQNEAQ (reference sequence). V was shortened by 2 bases and J by 2 bases, with 15 bases between the two germline ends. There are 16 residues in the CDR3.

This clonotype was observed a few times. The chain carries TRBV29-1 and TRBJ1-1; D is unresolved. This CDR3 spans 11 amino acids. The germline V gene has CDR1 SQVTM and CDR2 ANQGSEA. V was trimmed by 6 bases and J by 6 bases, leaving 11 bases between them. CDR3 loop: CSVHREAEAFF. DNA of the CDR3: TGCAGCGTACACCGGGAGGCTGAAGCTTTCTTT.

The chain combines TRBV7-2 with TRBJ2-5; D may be TRBD1 (6 bases). Per germline, CDR1 SGHTA and CDR2 FQGNSA. There are 15 residues in the CDR3. Trimming shortened V by 2 bases and J by 2 bases, and 12 bases separated the two germline ends. CDR3: CASSLQDSKQETQYF. CDR3 nucleotide sequence: TGTGCCAGCAGCTTACAGGACAGTAAACAAGAGACCCAGTACTTC. Together with reference TRBV7-2 and TRBJ2-5, the CDR3 gives the full variable domain: GAGVSQSPSNKVTEKGKDVELRCDPISGHTALYWYRQSLGQGLEFLIYFQGNSAPDKSGLPSDRFSAERTGGSVSTLTIQRTQQEDSAVYLCASSLQDSKQETQYFGPGTRLLVL.

This clonotype was seen a few times. The rearrangement uses TRBV25-1 and TRBJ1-1; D gene unclear. The CDR3 contains 12 residues. The V end was cut by 4 bases, the J end by 10 bases, with 13 bases between. CDR1 is MGHDK, CDR2 SYGVNS, per germline. CDR3 amino acids: CASSARDRGAFF. As DNA, the CDR3 is TGTGCCAGCAGTGCCCGGGATCGTGGAGCTTTCTTT. Looking up the rest from reference TRBV25-1 and TRBJ1-1 gives the full variable domain: EADIYQTPRYLVIGTGKKITLECSQTMGHDKMYWYQQDPGMELHLIHYSYGVNSTEKGDLSSESTVSRIRTEHFPLTLESARPSHTSQYLCASSARDRGAFFGQGTRLTVV.

This rearrangement joins TRBV10-3 to TRBJ1-1; D not certain. V lost 0 bases and J 9 bases, leaving 11 bases between the germline ends. This CDR3 comprises 13 residues. Germline assignment: CDR1 ENHRY and CDR2 SYGVKD. For the CDR3, the DNA is TGTGCCATCAGTGAGTCGATGCCTCCTCAAGCTTTCTTT. Residues: CAISESMPPQAFF.

This clonotype appeared many times. The V and J genes are TRBV3-1 and TRBJ2-7; 9 bases line up with TRBD2. CDR3 length: 14 residues. Germline V gives CDR1 LGHDT, CDR2 YNNKEL (reference sequence). The V gene end was trimmed by 6 bases and the J gene end by 5 bases; junction bases not matched to a gene: 8. CDR3 amino acids: CASRLASGINEQYF. Here the CDR3 DNA reads TGTGCCAGCAGATTAGCTAGCGGGATCAACGAGCAGTACTTC.

The table lists this clonotype with many counts. The rearrangement uses TRBV7-2 and TRBJ2-3; TRBD2 matches 8 bases. Trimming at V came to 4 bases and at J to 6 bases, leaving 9 bases not matched to a gene. The CDR3 length is 15 residues. Germline CDR1 reads SGHTA; CDR2 reads FQGNSA. The CDR3 DNA follows: TGTGCCAGCAGCTCAGATGGACTAGCTGGGGATACGCAGTATTTT. Its protein product is CASSSDGLAGDTQYF.

This clonotype came up many times. This sequence joins TRBV9 and TRBJ2-7; the match to TRBD2 covers 8 bases. V lost 4 bases to trimming and J lost 0 bases; unmatched junction nucleotides: 6. This CDR3 is 15 amino acids long. Looked up from germline, CDR1 is SGDLS and CDR2 is YYNGEE. The CDR3 reads CASSPGLAVSYEQYF. The DNA for the CDR3 is TGTGCCAGCAGCCCCGGACTAGCTGTCTCCTACGAGCAGTACTTC.

The chain is built from TRBV5-6 and TRBJ2-4; a possible D gene is TRBD2 (6 bases). Germline V lookup: CDR1 SGHDT, CDR2 YYEEEE. Trimming left V 3 bases short and J 5 bases short, with 12 bases between. The CDR3 length is 14 residues. The CDR3 nucleotides are TGTGCCAGCAGCTGGGGACGACTAGAAAACATTCAGTACTTC. Its protein product is CASSWGRLENIQYF. Filled out from reference TRBV5-6 and TRBJ2-4, the complete variable domain reads DAGVTQSPTHLIKTRGQQVTLRCSPKSGHDTVSWYQQALGQGPQFIFQYYEEEERQRGNFPDRFSGHQFPNYSSELNVNALLLGDSALYLCASSWGRLENIQYFGAGTRLSVL.

The sample holds a few counts of this clonotype. CDR3 nucleotides: TGTGCCAGCAGCCCCTTTGTAGGTCATGGTGAAGCTTTCTTT. It codes for CASSPFVGHGEAFF. V usage is TRBV7-3 and J usage is TRBJ1-1; D is uncertain. The CDR3 length is 14 residues. V was trimmed by 5 bases and J by 7 bases, leaving 17 bases between them. From germline, CDR1 is SGHTA and CDR2 FQGTGA.

This clonotype turned up a few times. This rearrangement joins TRBV20-1 to TRBJ2-7, with D hard to call. Trimming pared 0 bases from V and 0 bases from J, leaving 6 bases between. Germline CDR1 and CDR2: DFQATT and SNEGSKA (reference sequence). This CDR3 contains 13 residues. This CDR3 reads CSARDYSSYEQYF. The DNA for the CDR3 is TGCAGTGCTAGAGATTACAGCTCCTACGAGCAGTACTTC.

The chain joins TRBV7-9 to TRBJ2-3; TRBD2 aligns across 10 bases. CDR1 and CDR2 (germline): SEHNR, FQNEAQ (reference sequence). J was trimmed by 3 bases and V by 3 bases; bases with no gene match: 6. The CDR3 is 16 amino acids. In DNA, the CDR3 is TGTGCCAGCAGCTTTGCTAGCGGGAGTCAAACAGATACGCAGTATTTT. Translating gives CASSFASGSQTDTQYF.

This clonotype was recorded many times. The chain couples TRBV28 to TRBJ2-3; 7 nucleotides agree with TRBD2. From germline, CDR1 is MDHEN and CDR2 SYDVKM. The CDR3 has 15 amino acids. Losses at the gene ends were 2 bases for V and 1 base for J; bases not matched to a gene: 3. This CDR3 is CASSLAGEGTDTQYF. The DNA for the CDR3 is TGTGCCAGCAGTTTAGCGGGAGAAGGCACAGATACGCAGTATTTT.

This clonotype was counted many times. The chain links TRBV7-9 to TRBJ2-7; tentative D call: TRBD2 (5 bases). Germline loops: CDR1 SEHNR, CDR2 FQNEAQ (reference sequence). CDR3 length equals 15 residues. V was clipped by 5 bases and J by 2 bases, with 16 bases between them. The CDR3 region has the DNA TGTGCCAGCAGCCCTCGCGTTAGCGAGACCTACGAGCAGTACTTC. This translates into CASSPRVSETYEQYF.

The gene calls are TRBV19 and TRBJ2-7; the D is unclear. Deletions cut 6 bases from V and 3 bases from J, with 15 bases between. CDR1 and CDR2 from the germline V gene are LNHDA and SQIVND (reference sequence). The CDR3 runs 14 residues. CDR3 residues: CASSNLGRSYEQYF. In DNA form, the CDR3 reads TGTGCCAGTAGCAACCTCGGACGAAGCTACGAGCAGTACTTC.

This clonotype turned up a few times. The rearrangement uses TRBV10-3 and TRBJ2-2, with 11 bases fitting TRBD2. Germline V gene data show CDR1 as ENHRY and CDR2 as SYGVKD. CDR3 length: 17 amino acids. V was clipped by 3 bases and J by 2 bases; unmatched bases: 5. The CDR3 bases are TGTGCCATCAGTGATCGACTAGCGGGACCCAACACCGGGGAGCTGTTTTTT. Encoded protein: CAISDRLAGPNTGELFF.

Only a few counts were recorded for this clonotype. The chain recombines TRBV19 with TRBJ1-5; D gene ambiguous. The CDR3 has 14 residues. V was trimmed by 5 bases and J by 7 bases, leaving 15 bases between them. The germline V gene encodes CDR1 LNHDA and CDR2 SQIVND (reference sequence). CDR3 in amino acids: CASSDEGWRQPQHF. The CDR3 DNA is TGTGCCAGTAGTGATGAGGGATGGAGACAGCCCCAGCATTTT.

This clonotype appeared many times. This chain links TRBV7-2 with TRBJ2-5; possibly TRBD2 for D (6 bases). The CDR3 runs 15 residues. CDR1 SGHTA and CDR2 FQGNSA come from the germline V gene. The germline V and J ends were trimmed by 1 base and 7 bases, with 16 bases remaining between them. The CDR3 loop is CASSLGRGLGWTQYF. The CDR3 nucleotides read TGTGCCAGCAGCTTAGGTCGGGGGTTGGGGTGGACCCAGTACTTC.

This clonotype was seen repeatedly, ten times or more. The chain joins TRBV12-5 to TRBJ2-2, with 11 bases identical to TRBD2. CDR1 is LGHNT and CDR2 is FRNRAP in the germline V gene. V lost 5 bases, J lost 2 bases, and 4 bases stayed unmatched. The CDR3 covers 16 residues. The CDR3 nucleotides are TGTGCTAGTGGTCGTGGACTAGCGGGTAACACCGGGGAGCTGTTTTTT. Encoded protein: CASGRGLAGNTGELFF.

Worth noting for this clonotype: This may stem from a read error, because a much larger clone lies one nucleotide away. J is TRBJ2-7 and V is TRBV12-5; 11 bases align to TRBD2. Per the germline V gene, CDR1 is LGHNT and CDR2 is FRNRAP. This CDR3 comprises 17 residues. CDR3 DNA: TGTGCTAGTGGTTTGCGACTAGCGGGAAGCCTCTCCTACGGGCAGTACTTC. Its protein is CASGLRLAGSLSYGQYF. The variable domain in full, with the rest retrieved from reference TRBV12-5 and TRBJ2-7, is DARVTQTPRHKVTEMGQEVTMRCQPILGHNTVFWYRQTMMQGLELLAYFRNRAPLDDSGMPKDRFSAEMPDATLATLKIQPSEPRDSAVYFCASGLRLAGSLSYGQYFGPGTRLTVT.

This clonotype has a count of ten or more. The J gene is TRBJ2-1, the V gene TRBV2; D may match TRBD1 or TRBD2 (5 bases each). This CDR3 contains 12 residues. Germline V lookup: CDR1 SNHLY, CDR2 FYNNEI. V lost 4 bases and J 5 bases, leaving 6 bases between the germline ends. This chain's CDR3 is CASSGDHNEQFF. DNA of the CDR3: TGTGCCAGCAGTGGGGACCACAATGAGCAGTTCTTC.